Listed below are T cell receptor beta chains from one sample, sequenced in a study of T-cell memory formation after mild COVID-19. TCRdb fed the 5' RACE reads into MiXCR, producing one record per CDR3 protein. The sample yields fewer than 140,000 distinct CDR3 sequences, more than 15% seen once. The sequenced material came from PBMCs or a T cell subset sorted from them (not recorded which). The receptors derive from an adult woman who had mild COVID-19 (a few samples of this study predate the infection). Cell type and time point are not known. The CDR3 runs from the conserved cysteine through the conserved F or W. The D gene is left open where the match is weak. The size field is filled for only some rows; it gives once, few, many or a size class.

j_call,v_call,d_call,clone_size,cdr3_aa,cdr3_nt
TRBJ2-7,TRBV29-1,NA,NA,CSVEDRVSEQYF,TGCAGCGTTGAAGACAGGGTATCCGAGCAGTACTTC
TRBJ2-3,TRBV5-6,NA,few,CASSWNLVKGDTQYF,TGTGCCAGCAGCTGGAACCTAGTAAAAGGGGATACGCAGTATTTT
TRBJ2-7,TRBV6-2/TRBV6-3,NA,NA,CASRSATPEQYF,TGTGCCAGCCGATCAGCAACACCGGAGCAGTACTTC
TRBJ1-2,TRBV12-3/TRBV12-4,NA,once,CASSLTSVNGYTF,TGTGCCAGCAGTTTAACAAGCGTTAATGGCTACACCTTC
TRBJ1-6,TRBV5-1,NA,few,CASSSSETGPYNSPLHF,TGCGCCAGCAGCTCCTCGGAGACAGGACCCTATAATTCACCCCTCCACTTT
TRBJ2-3,TRBV20-1,NA,few,CSARAVRLEDTQYF,TGCAGTGCTAGGGCGGTCCGGTTGGAGGATACGCAGTATTTT
TRBJ2-7,TRBV9,NA,NA,CASSAMTGLSGEQYF,TGTGCCAGCAGCGCCATGACGGGGTTATCGGGCGAGCAGTACTTC
TRBJ2-7,TRBV11-3,NA,many,CASSFRGLSYEQYF,TGTGCCAGCAGCTTTCGGGGCCTGTCCTACGAGCAGTACTTC
TRBJ2-1,TRBV7-6,NA,NA,CASSSLGTDYNEQFF,TGTGCCAGCAGCTCCCTCGGGACTGATTACAATGAGCAGTTCTTC
TRBJ2-1,TRBV11-2,TRBD2,few,CASSLVGTSVSPNSNEQFF,TGTGCCAGCAGCTTAGTAGGGACTAGCGTATCCCCTAATAGTAATGAGCAGTTCTTC
TRBJ2-5,TRBV29-1,TRBD2,few,CSVAGLAGVSIGETQYF,TGCAGCGTTGCCGGACTAGCGGGAGTCTCTATCGGGGAGACCCAGTACTTC
TRBJ1-1,TRBV14,NA,few,CASSQVGRFGAFF,TGTGCCAGCAGCCAAGTAGGCAGGTTTGGAGCTTTCTTT
TRBJ2-3,TRBV6-4,NA,NA,CASSDLAGDTQYF,TGTGCCAGCAGTGACTTGGCGGGAGATACGCAGTATTTT
TRBJ2-5,TRBV18,TRBD1,many,CASSPGQGIEETQYF,TGTGCCAGCTCACCGGGACAGGGGATCGAGGAGACCCAGTACTTC
TRBJ1-1,TRBV19,NA,NA,CASSFGLIRDLRFGTEAFF,TGTGCCAGTAGCTTCGGACTTATCCGGGACCTTCGCTTCGGGACTGAAGCTTTCTTT
TRBJ1-2,TRBV9,NA,NA,CASSGALPGPIGYTF,TGTGCCAGCAGCGGAGCCCTCCCGGGCCCTATCGGCTACACCTTC
TRBJ2-2,TRBV6-2/TRBV6-3,NA,NA,CASTLAGADYTGELFF,TGTGCCAGCACCTTAGCCGGGGCAGACTACACCGGGGAGCTGTTTTTT
TRBJ2-2,TRBV4-1,NA,few,CASSHQGQTGELFF,TGCGCCAGCAGCCATCAGGGCCAAACCGGGGAGCTGTTTTTT
TRBJ1-1,TRBV4-1,NA,NA,CASSQGEEDTEAFF,TGCGCCAGCAGCCAAGGCGAAGAGGACACTGAAGCTTTCTTT
TRBJ2-3,TRBV27,NA,few,CASSLVYTDTQYF,TGTGCCAGCAGTTTAGTCTACACAGATACGCAGTATTTT
TRBJ1-5,TRBV5-5,NA,few,CASSLAEGQPQHF,TGTGCCAGCAGCTTGGCCGAAGGTCAGCCCCAGCATTTT
TRBJ2-3,TRBV2,TRBD1,few,CASSNPGQSTDTQYF,TGTGCCAGCAGTAACCCGGGACAGAGCACAGATACGCAGTATTTT
TRBJ2-1,TRBV12-3/TRBV12-4,TRBD2,few,CASSTLGLAGGGYNEQFF,TGTGCCAGCAGCACGCTGGGACTAGCGGGAGGGGGCTACAATGAGCAGTTCTTC
TRBJ2-7,TRBV4-1,NA,NA,CASSPGHSSYEQYF,TGCGCCAGCAGCCCGGGACACAGCTCCTACGAGCAGTACTTC
TRBJ1-1,TRBV6-4,NA,few,CASSDGTNTEAFF,TGTGCCAGCAGTGACGGGACCAACACTGAAGCTTTCTTT
TRBJ2-2,TRBV19,NA,few,CASSPQGTGELFF,TGTGCCAGTAGTCCACAGGGTACCGGGGAGCTGTTTTTT
TRBJ2-5,TRBV7-2,NA,few,CASSRPKETQYF,TGTGCCAGCAGCCGTCCCAAAGAGACCCAGTACTTC
TRBJ1-2,TRBV5-1,NA,few,CASSWPGLNYGYTF,TGCGCCAGCAGCTGGCCGGGGTTAAACTATGGCTACACCTTC
TRBJ1-1,TRBV9,NA,few,CASSVAEGPDTEAFF,TGTGCCAGCAGCGTAGCTGAGGGGCCGGACACTGAAGCTTTCTTT
TRBJ1-2,TRBV7-9,TRBD1,NA,CASSSQTDRGGYGYTF,TGTGCCAGCAGCTCTCAGACGGACAGGGGCGGCTATGGCTACACCTTC
TRBJ1-6,TRBV7-6,NA,few,CASSPSPAASSYNSPLHF,TGTGCCAGCAGCCCCTCCCCGGCGGCCAGCTCCTATAATTCACCCCTCCACTTT
TRBJ2-5,TRBV18,NA,NA,CASSPGEETQYF,TGTGCCAGCTCACCAGGGGAAGAGACCCAGTACTTC
TRBJ2-2,TRBV10-3,TRBD1,few,CAINPTQGIGELFF,TGTGCCATCAACCCAACACAGGGGATCGGGGAGCTGTTTTTT
TRBJ2-5,TRBV12-3/TRBV12-4,TRBD1,NA,CASSPTGLETQYF,TGTGCCAGCAGTCCGACAGGGCTTGAGACCCAGTACTTC
TRBJ1-3,TRBV6-4,NA,once,CASSDMGTPKTSGNTIYF,TGTGCCAGCAGTGATATGGGGACTCCGAAGACCTCTGGAAACACCATATATTTT
TRBJ1-2,TRBV6-6,NA,few,CASSYSQEDYGYTF,TGTGCCAGCAGTTACTCGCAAGAGGACTATGGCTACACCTTC
TRBJ2-3,TRBV20-1,TRBD2,NA,CSARGWRGERGNFTDTQYF,TGCAGTGCTAGAGGATGGAGAGGGGAGCGGGGGAACTTCACAGATACGCAGTATTTT
TRBJ2-7,TRBV5-5,NA,NA,CASSLFDSLAYEQYF,TGTGCCAGCAGCTTGTTCGACAGCTTAGCCTACGAGCAGTACTTC
TRBJ1-5,TRBV24-1,NA,NA,CATSDRDGYSNQPQHF,TGTGCCACCAGTGACCGGGACGGTTATAGCAATCAGCCCCAGCATTTT
TRBJ2-7,TRBV7-9,NA,NA,CASSRDPAGEQYF,TGTGCCAGCAGCCGGGACCCCGCGGGTGAGCAGTACTTC
TRBJ1-1,TRBV29-1,NA,NA,CSVEPMNTEAFF,TGCAGCGTTGAACCTATGAACACTGAAGCTTTCTTT
TRBJ2-3,TRBV9,NA,few,CASSVAAETGTSTDTQYF,TGTGCCAGCAGCGTAGCGGCCGAAACCGGGACTAGCACAGATACGCAGTATTTT
TRBJ2-7,TRBV5-5,TRBD2,many,CASSPGLAGYEQYF,TGTGCCAGCAGCCCGGGACTAGCGGGATACGAGCAGTACTTC
TRBJ2-7,TRBV4-1,NA,many,CASSPRGGDYEQYF,TGCGCCAGCAGCCCTAGGGGGGGAGACTACGAGCAGTACTTC
TRBJ1-4,TRBV6-5,NA,NA,CASSHRGTYEKLFF,TGTGCCAGCAGCCACCGGGGAACATACGAAAAACTGTTTTTT
TRBJ2-7,TRBV7-6,NA,few,CASSLSGVVYEQYF,TGTGCCAGCAGCCTGTCGGGGGTAGTCTACGAGCAGTACTTC
TRBJ2-7,TRBV12-3/TRBV12-4,TRBD2,few,CASSSRPSGGLSYEQYF,TGTGCCAGCAGTTCTAGACCAAGCGGGGGCCTCTCCTACGAGCAGTACTTC
TRBJ1-1,TRBV30,NA,few,CAWTLTPNTEAFF,TGTGCCTGGACTTTGACCCCGAACACTGAAGCTTTCTTT
TRBJ2-1,TRBV6-5,TRBD1,NA,CASSYSEGAVNEQFF,TGTGCCAGCAGTTACTCTGAGGGGGCGGTTAATGAGCAGTTCTTC